This T cell receptor (beta chain) was captured by sequencing in a study of cytomegalovirus exposure and HLA in healthy donors. Points on this clone: The antigen is undetermined.

Notes on the study in general: Reported performance of the classifier showed diagnosis of cytomegalovirus status with high specificity and sensitivity. It is likely that the observed cluster of highly shared sequence variants was a sequencing artifact. It was confirmed in vitro that three of the CMV-associated chains were specific for CMV antigens.

The CDR3 is 15 residues long. V lost 5 bases, J lost 8 bases, and 19 bases lay in between. Germline loops: CDR1 SNHLY, CDR2 FYNNEI. The PCR employed 60 Vbeta primers together with 13 Jbeta primers. Authors' methods: The count from a later analysis was tens of millions of unique TCR beta chains, 9.5 million to 11 million of them shared. Here immunoSEQ multiplex PCR was the method, and the copy in TCRdb shows in-frame clones only, minus some. Clone size and V and J calls were adopted from that table, with D and trimming inferred from the DNA. The sample lists 130,000 to 150,000 clones, about 70% seen once, with more than 4% in the top ten.

This sequence was found in a man in his 60s in good health and CMV-seronegative. The chain joins TRBV2 to TRBJ1-5; a weak D match, TRBD1 (5 bases). Material: PBMCs. CDR3 nucleotides: TGTGCCAGCAGTTGGGACTTCGAGGAGAGAGAGCCCCAGCATTTT. Translating it yields CASSWDFEEREPQHF.